These 8 T cell receptor beta chains came from one sample sequenced in a study of T cell responses to AZD1222 COVID-19 vaccine. The method was immunoSEQ multiplex PCR; TCRdb's version includes in-frame clones alone and lacks a portion of them. The sample carries about 110,000 clones, roughly 90% recorded once. Sequences were derived from peripheral blood, sampled on day 0 of AZD1222 vaccination. The receptors were sampled from an adult in good health.

Remarks on this clone: Additional DNA sequences in this sample encode the identical CDR3. The rearrangement links TRBV18 to TRBJ1-5, with D hard to call. The V end lost 1 base, the J end lost 0 bases, and 1 base lay between the germline ends. The germline gives CDR1 KGHSH, CDR2 LQKENI. There are 13 residues in the CDR3. The CDR3 DNA sequence: TGTGCCAGCTCACCACTTAGCAATCAGCCCCAGCATTTT. Protein product: CASSPLSNQPQHF.

This clone was observed once. This chain uses TRBV6-7 with TRBJ2-3, with 11 bases identical to TRBD2. TRBV6-7 is filed as an ORF, its function uncertain. With 4 bases clipped from V and 3 bases from J, the junction kept 6 bases outside the gene matches. The CDR3 is 16 residues long. The DNA of the CDR3 is TGTGCCAGCAGTTCACCAGGGACTAGCGGTACAGATACGCAGTATTTT. Its protein product is CASSSPGTSGTDTQYF.

The V gene is TRBV4-3, the J gene TRBJ2-3; D perhaps matches TRBD1 (6 bases). The CDR3 loop spans 12 amino acids. V lost 4 bases and J lost 6, with 8 bases in between. CDR1 is LGHNA and CDR2 is YSLEER in the germline V gene. CDR3 bases: TGCGCCAGCAGCCTAACAGGGGATACGCAGTATTTT. It translates to CASSLTGDTQYF.

The chain uses TRBV30 and TRBJ2-7; 7 bases map to TRBD2. The CDR3 has 14 amino acids. Germline-derived CDR1 and CDR2 are GTSNPN and SVGIG (reference sequence). Trimming removed 4 bases from V and 4 bases from J; junction bases left unmatched: 10. The CDR3 DNA reads as TGTGCCTGGAATAGGGGCGGGAGTAGGTACGAGCAGTACTTC. It is translated as CAWNRGGSRYEQYF. The full variable domain, in which reference TRBV30 and TRBJ2-7 provide the parts outside the CDR3, is SQTIHQWPATLVQPVGSPLSLECTVEGTSNPNLYWYRQAAGRGLQLLFYSVGIGQISSEVPQNLSASRPQDRQFILSSKKLLLSDSGFYLCAWNRGGSRYEQYFGPGTRLTVT.

V gene TRBV14 combines with J gene TRBJ2-1; D unclear. The CDR3 length is 16 residues. In germline, CDR1 is SGHDN, CDR2 FVKESK. V was clipped by 3 bases and J by 0 bases, with 12 bases between them. The CDR3 DNA is TGTGCCAGCAGCCACCCAGGTTCCAACTCCTACAATGAGCAGTTCTTC. Amino acid sequence: CASSHPGSNSYNEQFF.

The chain is built from TRBV5-4 and TRBJ2-3, with 9 bases aligning to TRBD2. Losses at the gene ends were 4 bases for V and 5 bases for J; bases not matched to a gene: 8. This CDR3 contains 15 residues. Germline V CDR1 and CDR2: SGHNT, YYREEE (reference sequence). CDR3 in amino acids: CASSTEAGGLDTQYF. The CDR3 nucleotides read TGTGCCAGCAGCACAGAAGCGGGAGGCTTAGATACGCAGTATTTT.

This clone was detected a few times. This chain uses TRBV4-3 with TRBJ1-2; 9 positions match TRBD1. Germline V lookup: CDR1 LGHNA, CDR2 YSLEER. V lost 1 base to trimming and J lost 7 bases; unmatched junction nucleotides: 10. The CDR3 covers 16 residues. CDR3 residues: CASSQGYTGQGFGYTF. CDR3 coding DNA: TGCGCCAGCAGCCAAGGCTATACGGGACAGGGATTTGGCTACACCTTC.

J is TRBJ2-7 and V is TRBV7-9; TRBD1 aligns across 10 bases. V lost 4 bases, J lost 12 bases, and 6 bases stayed unmatched. CDR1 SEHNR and CDR2 FQNEAQ come from the germline V gene (reference sequence). The CDR3 has 12 residues. DNA of the CDR3: TGTGCCAGCAGCTCCGGGACAGGGGTGGGGTACTTC. Amino acid sequence: CASSSGTGVGYF.